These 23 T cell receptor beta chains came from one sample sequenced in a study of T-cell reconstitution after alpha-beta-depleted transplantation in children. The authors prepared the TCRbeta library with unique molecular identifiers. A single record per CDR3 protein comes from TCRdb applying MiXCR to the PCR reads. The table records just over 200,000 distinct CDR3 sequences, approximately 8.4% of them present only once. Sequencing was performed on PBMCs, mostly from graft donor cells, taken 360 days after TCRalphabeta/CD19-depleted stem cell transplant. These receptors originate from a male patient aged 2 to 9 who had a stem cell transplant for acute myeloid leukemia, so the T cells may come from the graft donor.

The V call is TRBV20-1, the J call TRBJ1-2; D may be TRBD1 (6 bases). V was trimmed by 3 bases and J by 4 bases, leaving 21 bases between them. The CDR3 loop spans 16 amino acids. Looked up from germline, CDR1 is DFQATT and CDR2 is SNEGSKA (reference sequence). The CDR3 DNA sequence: TGCAGTGCTAGCCCAGTACAGGGAGTGAGGGGCTATGGCTACACCTTC. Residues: CSASPVQGVRGYGYTF.

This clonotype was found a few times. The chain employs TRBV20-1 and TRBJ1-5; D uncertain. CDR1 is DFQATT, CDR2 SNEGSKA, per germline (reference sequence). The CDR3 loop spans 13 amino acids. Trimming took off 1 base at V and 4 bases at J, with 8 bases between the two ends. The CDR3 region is CSARAPENQPQHF. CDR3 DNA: TGCAGTGCTAGAGCCCCCGAGAATCAGCCCCAGCATTTT.

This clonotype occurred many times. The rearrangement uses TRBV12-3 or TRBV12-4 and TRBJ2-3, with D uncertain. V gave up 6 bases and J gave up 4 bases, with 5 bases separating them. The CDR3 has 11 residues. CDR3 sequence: CASSFPDTQYF. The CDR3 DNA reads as TGTGCCAGCAGCTTTCCAGATACGCAGTATTTT.

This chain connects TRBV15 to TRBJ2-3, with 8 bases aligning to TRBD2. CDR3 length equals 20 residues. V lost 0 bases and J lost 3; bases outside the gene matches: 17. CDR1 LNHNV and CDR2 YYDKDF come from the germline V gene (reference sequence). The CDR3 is CATSRDGPLTSAKVTDTQYF. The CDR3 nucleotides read TGTGCCACCAGCAGAGATGGGCCCTTGACTAGCGCGAAGGTGACAGATACGCAGTATTTT.

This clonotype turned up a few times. The CDR3 is CASRSGLTSYNEQFF. In DNA, the CDR3 is TGCGCCAGCAGATCAGGACTAACGTCCTACAATGAGCAGTTCTTC. The V and J genes are TRBV5-1 and TRBJ2-1, with a possible D match to TRBD2 (6 bases). Trimming stripped 5 bases from V and 1 base from J, with 13 bases between. Looked up from germline, CDR1 is SGHRS and CDR2 is YFSETQ. This CDR3 is 15 amino acids long.

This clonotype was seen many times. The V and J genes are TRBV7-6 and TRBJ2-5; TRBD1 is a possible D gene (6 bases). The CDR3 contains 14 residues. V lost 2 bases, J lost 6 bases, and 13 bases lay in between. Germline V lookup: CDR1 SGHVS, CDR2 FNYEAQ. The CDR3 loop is CASSLSLGAKTQYF. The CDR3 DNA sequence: TGTGCCAGCAGCTTAAGCTTGGGGGCGAAGACCCAGTACTTC.

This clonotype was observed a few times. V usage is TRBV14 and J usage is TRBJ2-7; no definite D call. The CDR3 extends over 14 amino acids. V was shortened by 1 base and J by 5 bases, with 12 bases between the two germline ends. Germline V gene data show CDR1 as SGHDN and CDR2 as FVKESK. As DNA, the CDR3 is TGTGCCAGCAGCCAAGGGGCATCTTGGGACGAGCAGTACTTC. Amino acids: CASSQGASWDEQYF.

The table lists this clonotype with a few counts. In nucleotides, the CDR3 is TGTGCCAGCAGCTTAGAGACGCTCGGTGCCCCCTACGAGCAGTACTTC. Its protein product is CASSLETLGAPYEQYF. The chain has TRBV7-9 and TRBJ2-7; D gene uncertain. The V end lost 1 base, the J end lost 2 bases, and 15 bases lay between the germline ends. Germline CDR1 is SEHNR and CDR2 is FQNEAQ (reference sequence). The CDR3 contains 16 residues.

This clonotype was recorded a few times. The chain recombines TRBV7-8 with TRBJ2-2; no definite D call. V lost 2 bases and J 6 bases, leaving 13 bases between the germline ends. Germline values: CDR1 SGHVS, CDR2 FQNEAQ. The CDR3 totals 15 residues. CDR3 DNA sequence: TGTGCCAGCAGCTTAACTGGGGTGGTCGCCGGGGAGCTGTTTTTT. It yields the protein CASSLTGVVAGELFF.

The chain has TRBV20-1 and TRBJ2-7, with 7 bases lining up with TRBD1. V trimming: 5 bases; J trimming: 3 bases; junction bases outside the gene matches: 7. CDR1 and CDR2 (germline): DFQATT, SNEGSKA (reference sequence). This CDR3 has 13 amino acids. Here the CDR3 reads CSAFKTGDYEQYF. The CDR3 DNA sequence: TGCAGTGCTTTCAAAACAGGGGACTACGAGCAGTACTTC.

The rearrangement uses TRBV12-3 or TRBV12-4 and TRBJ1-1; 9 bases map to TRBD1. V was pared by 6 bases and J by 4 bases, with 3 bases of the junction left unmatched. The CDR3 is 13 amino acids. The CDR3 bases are TGTGCCAGCAGCCGGGGACAGGGCACTGAAGCTTTCTTT. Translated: CASSRGQGTEAFF.

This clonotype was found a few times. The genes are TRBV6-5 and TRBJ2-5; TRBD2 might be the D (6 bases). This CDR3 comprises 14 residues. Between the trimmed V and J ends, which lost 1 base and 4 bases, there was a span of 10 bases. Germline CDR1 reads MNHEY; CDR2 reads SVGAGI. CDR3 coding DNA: TGTGCCAGCAGTTACTTTTTGGGGGGAGAGACCCAGTACTTC. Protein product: CASSYFLGGETQYF.

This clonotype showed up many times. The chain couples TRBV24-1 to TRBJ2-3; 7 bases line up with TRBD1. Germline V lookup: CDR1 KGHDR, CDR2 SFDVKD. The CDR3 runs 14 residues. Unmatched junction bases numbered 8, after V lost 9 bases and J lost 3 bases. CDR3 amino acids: CATQDRYITDTQYF. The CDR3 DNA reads TGTGCCACCCAGGACAGGTACATAACAGATACGCAGTATTTT.

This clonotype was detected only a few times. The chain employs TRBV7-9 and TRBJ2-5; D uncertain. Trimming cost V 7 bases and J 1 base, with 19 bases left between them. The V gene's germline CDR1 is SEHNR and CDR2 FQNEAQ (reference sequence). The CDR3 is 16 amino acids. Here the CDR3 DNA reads TGTGCCAGCACCCCAGATAACGGGCCCTTCCAAGAGACCCAGTACTTC. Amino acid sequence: CASTPDNGPFQETQYF.

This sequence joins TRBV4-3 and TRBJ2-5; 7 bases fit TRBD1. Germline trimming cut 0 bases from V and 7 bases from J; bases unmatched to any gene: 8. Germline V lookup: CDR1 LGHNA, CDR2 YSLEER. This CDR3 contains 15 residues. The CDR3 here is CASSQDSYGTATQYF. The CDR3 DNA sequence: TGCGCCAGCAGCCAAGATTCATACGGGACAGCGACCCAGTACTTC.

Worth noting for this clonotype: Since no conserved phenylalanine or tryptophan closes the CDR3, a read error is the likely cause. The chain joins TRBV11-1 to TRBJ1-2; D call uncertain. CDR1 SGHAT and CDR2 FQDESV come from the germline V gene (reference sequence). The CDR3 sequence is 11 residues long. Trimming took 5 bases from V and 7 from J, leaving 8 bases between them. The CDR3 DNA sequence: TGTGCCAGCAGCGCTAGCGGTGGCTACACCTAC. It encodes CASSASGGYTY.

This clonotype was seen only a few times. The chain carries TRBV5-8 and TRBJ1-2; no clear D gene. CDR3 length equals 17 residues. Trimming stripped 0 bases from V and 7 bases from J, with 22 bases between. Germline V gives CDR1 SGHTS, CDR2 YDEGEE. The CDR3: CASSLVLMAGLSPGYTF. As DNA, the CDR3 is TGTGCCAGCAGCTTGGTTTTAATGGCAGGCCTGTCTCCTGGCTACACCTTC.

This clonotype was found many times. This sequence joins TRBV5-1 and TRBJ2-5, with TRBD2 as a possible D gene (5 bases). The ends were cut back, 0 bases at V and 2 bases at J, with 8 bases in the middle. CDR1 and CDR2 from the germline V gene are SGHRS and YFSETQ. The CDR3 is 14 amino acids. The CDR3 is CASSLERGQETQYF. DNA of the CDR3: TGCGCCAGCAGCTTGGAGAGAGGGCAAGAGACCCAGTACTTC.

The CDR3 sequence is CASSLTGGSSYEQYF. The CDR3 nucleotides are TGTGCCAGCAGCTTAACAGGGGGAAGCAGCTACGAGCAGTACTTC. The chain combines TRBV7-2 with TRBJ2-7, with 8 bases fitting TRBD1. J was trimmed by 3 bases and V by 2 bases; bases with no gene match: 6. Germline lookup yields CDR1 SGHTA and CDR2 FQGNSA. The length of the CDR3 is 15 residues. The full variable domain, with the rest looked up from reference TRBV7-2 and TRBJ2-7, is GAGVSQSPSNKVTEKGKDVELRCDPISGHTALYWYRQSLGQGLEFLIYFQGNSAPDKSGLPSDRFSAERTGGSVSTLTIQRTQQEDSAVYLCASSLTGGSSYEQYFGPGTRLTVT.

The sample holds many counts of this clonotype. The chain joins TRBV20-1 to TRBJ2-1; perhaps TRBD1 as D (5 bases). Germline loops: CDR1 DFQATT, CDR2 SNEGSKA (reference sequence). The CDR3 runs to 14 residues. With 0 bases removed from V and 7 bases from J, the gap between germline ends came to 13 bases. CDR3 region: CSARDQSRANEQFF. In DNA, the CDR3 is TGCAGTGCTAGAGATCAGTCCAGGGCGAATGAGCAGTTCTTC.

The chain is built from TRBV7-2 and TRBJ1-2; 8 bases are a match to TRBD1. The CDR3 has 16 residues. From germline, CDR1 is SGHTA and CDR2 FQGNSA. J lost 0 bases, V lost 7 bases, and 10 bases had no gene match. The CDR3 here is CASTGGRQGPNYGYTF. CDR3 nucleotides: TGTGCCAGCACCGGGGGGAGACAGGGGCCTAACTATGGCTACACCTTC.

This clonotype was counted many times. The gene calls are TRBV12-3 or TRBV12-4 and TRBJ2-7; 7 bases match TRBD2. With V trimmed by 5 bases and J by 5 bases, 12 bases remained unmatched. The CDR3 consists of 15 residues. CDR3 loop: CASSPRLAGGDEQYF. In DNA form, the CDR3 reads TGTGCCAGCAGTCCGAGACTAGCTGGGGGGGACGAGCAGTACTTC.

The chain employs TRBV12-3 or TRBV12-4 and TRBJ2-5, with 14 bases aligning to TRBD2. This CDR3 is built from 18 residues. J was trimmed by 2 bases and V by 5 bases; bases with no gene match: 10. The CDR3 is CASSPRTSGGRLQETQYF. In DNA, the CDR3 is TGTGCCAGCAGTCCCAGGACTAGCGGGGGGCGATTACAAGAGACCCAGTACTTC.